The 14 T cell receptor beta chains in this list originate from one sample, sequenced in a study of blood T cell repertoires in COVID-19 (dated by TCRdb to the early 2020s). Libraries were prepared through the immunoSEQ multiplex PCR assay. Sourced from immuneACCESS, this table was stored by TCRdb with only in-frame sequences that have V and J called. A share of the clones is absent; for the studies checked, an unresolved V gene accounts for under half, and the remainder has no known explanation. Counted in this sample were roughly 120,000 clones; over 75% of them appeared once. Around 2.5% of the sample rests with the top ten. The source material was peripheral blood. The receptors derive from a man aged 45-65 years with acute or convalescent COVID-19.

The chain uses TRBV4-1 and TRBJ2-5; the match to TRBD2 covers 7 bases. The J segment lost 4 bases and the V segment lost 3 bases, leaving 5 bases of the junction unmatched. This CDR3 is 14 amino acids long. Germline CDR1 is MGHRA and CDR2 is YSYEKL. This chain's CDR3 is CASSHERGGETQYF. The CDR3 DNA reads as TGCGCCAGCAGCCACGAGCGGGGAGGAGAGACCCAGTACTTC.

The chain combines TRBV29-1 with TRBJ2-2; TRBD1 agrees at 8 bases. This CDR3 region has 15 residues. Germline CDR1 SQVTM, CDR2 ANQGSEA. V was pared by 7 bases and J by 1 base, with 8 bases of the junction left unmatched. CDR3 nucleotides: TGCAGCGCCCGGGTAGGGACAGGGAACACCGGGGAGCTGTTTTTT. Translating gives CSARVGTGNTGELFF.

There are a few counts of this clone. The chain combines TRBV29-1 with TRBJ1-3, with D perhaps TRBD1 (5 bases). The CDR3 totals 16 residues. From germline, CDR1 is SQVTM and CDR2 ANQGSEA. The V end was cut by 4 bases, the J end by 0 bases, with 16 bases between. The CDR3: CSVGGGSPSSGNTIYF. The CDR3 coding sequence is TGCAGCGTTGGGGGGGGGAGCCCGTCCTCTGGAAACACCATATATTTT. Full variable domain (remainder filled in from reference TRBV29-1 and TRBJ1-3): SAVISQKPSRDICQRGTSLTIQCQVDSQVTMMFWYRQQPGQSLTLIATANQGSEATYESGFVIDKFPISRPNLTFSTLTVSNMSPEDSSIYLCSVGGGSPSSGNTIYFGEGSWLTVV.

This rearrangement joins TRBV15 to TRBJ1-4, with TRBD1 matching over 9 bases. The V gene end was trimmed by 3 bases and the J gene end by 8 bases; junction bases not matched to a gene: 7. From germline, CDR1 is LNHNV and CDR2 YYDKDF (reference sequence). The CDR3 length is 15 residues. The CDR3 protein is CATSRRGTGKEKLFF. The CDR3 DNA reads as TGTGCCACCAGCAGGAGGGGGACAGGGAAAGAAAAACTGTTTTTT.

Comment on this clone: The sample contains more than one DNA sequence encoding this CDR3. This chain uses TRBV10-1 with TRBJ1-1, with D possibly TRBD1 on 6 matching bases. The germline V and J ends were trimmed by 8 bases and 2 bases, with 9 bases remaining between them. CDR3 size: 12 residues. CDR1 WNHNN and CDR2 SYGVQD come from the germline V gene (reference sequence). DNA for the CDR3: TGCGCCAGCTCGGACAGAAACACTGAAGCTTTCTTT. As protein: CASSDRNTEAFF.

The chain links TRBV5-6 to TRBJ1-1; 7 bases align to TRBD1. CDR3 length equals 14 residues. After removal of 4 bases from V and 3 bases from J, the junction contained 6 bases not matched to a gene. Germline CDR1 SGHDT, CDR2 YYEEEE. As DNA, the CDR3 is TGTGCCAGCAGCATCAGGGGGGAGGACACTGAAGCTTTCTTT. It is translated as CASSIRGEDTEAFF.

In its sample, this clone was seen once. This chain links TRBV25-1 with TRBJ2-6, with no clear D. The germline V and J ends were trimmed by 6 bases and 6 bases, with 3 bases remaining between them. The germline gives CDR1 MGHDK, CDR2 SYGVNS. The CDR3 runs 11 residues. CDR3 sequence reads: CASSKANVLTF. The CDR3 DNA follows: TGTGCCAGCAGCAAGGCCAACGTCCTGACTTTC.

The V call is TRBV6-4, the J call TRBJ2-3; TRBD2 agrees at 13 bases. This CDR3 has 15 residues. Germline V gene data show CDR1 as MRHNA and CDR2 as SNTAGT. The V and J ends lost 6 bases and 3 bases, in that order; junction bases with no gene match: 3. This CDR3 reads CASSGLAGDTDTQYF. Written as DNA, the CDR3 is TGTGCCAGCAGCGGACTAGCGGGGGATACAGATACGCAGTATTTT.

In its sample, this clone was seen many times. The chain combines TRBV21-1 with TRBJ2-2; the table's TRBD1 call for D was not verified on the DNA. TRBV21-1 is labeled a pseudogene. There are 11 residues in the CDR3. Here the CDR3 DNA reads TGTGCCACCCTAGGGGTCGGGGAGCTGTTTTTT. This encodes CATLGVGELFF.

The gene calls are TRBV25-1 and TRBJ2-5, with D maybe TRBD2 (6 bases). V lost 6 bases and J 2 bases, leaving 19 bases between the germline ends. CDR3 size: 16 residues. CDR1 is MGHDK and CDR2 is SYGVNS in the germline V gene. The CDR3 region has the DNA TGTGCCAGCAGCCCTTTCGGAGGGACGGAGCAAGAGACCCAGTACTTC. Its protein is CASSPFGGTEQETQYF.

V and J are TRBV2 and TRBJ1-1, with a weak D call TRBD1 (5 bases). Germline V gene lookup returns CDR1 SNHLY and CDR2 FYNNEI. The CDR3 is made up of 12 amino acids. V lost 4 bases and J lost 10, with 13 bases in between. CDR3 sequence reads: CASSGTWGGAFF. CDR3 DNA sequence: TGTGCCAGCAGTGGAACCTGGGGGGGAGCTTTCTTT.

The chain is built from TRBV2 and TRBJ1-6; D gene unclear. Germline CDR1 and CDR2: SNHLY and FYNNEI. V was clipped by 6 bases and J by 0 bases, with 3 bases between them. The CDR3 is made up of 13 amino acids. The CDR3 bases are TGTGCCAGCAGGGCCTCCTATAATTCACCCCTCCACTTT. The encoded protein is CASRASYNSPLHF.

This CDR3 is CASKGQGDTEAFF. The CDR3 DNA sequence: TGTGCCAGCAAGGGGCAGGGGGACACTGAAGCTTTCTTT. The chain recombines TRBV2 with TRBJ1-1, with 7 nucleotides matching TRBD1. J was trimmed by 3 bases and V by 7 bases; bases with no gene match: 5. Germline values: CDR1 SNHLY, CDR2 FYNNEI. The CDR3 consists of 13 residues.

The genes are TRBV18 and TRBJ1-1, with D uncertain. Germline V CDR1 and CDR2: KGHSH, LQKENI. Trimming shortened V by 0 bases and J by 13 bases, and 15 bases separated the two germline ends. This CDR3 spans 13 amino acids. This CDR3 reads CASSPPDRGGDFF. The CDR3 DNA reads TGTGCCAGCTCACCACCGGACCGGGGTGGGGATTTCTTT.